This T cell receptor (beta chain) originates from a study of cytomegalovirus exposure and HLA in healthy donors (TCRdb year 2017). Turning to the overall study: In an earlier analysis of 550 to 750 of the donors, 250 to 350 Gb of sequence data and 100 million or so unique TCR beta sequences from approximately 180 million T cells were reported. Using immunosequencing, the study profiled T cell repertoires from roughly 650 subjects and related those repertoires to cytomegalovirus serostatus. Because of strong linkage in the cohort, 4 to 6 DR-DQ haplotypes were treated as single units for association and clustering. The study was designed to test whether signatures of past pathogen exposure could be identified by cataloging public T cell receptors. HLA typing covered class I and class II loci at four-digit resolution. Among about 410 genotyped donors of the cohort, an average of around 240,000 unique TCR beta nucleotide sequences was sequenced per donor, of which 15% to 20% were non-productive. A later analysis re-examined previously published TCR beta repertoires from about 700 donors and added high-resolution HLA genotyping to investigate patterns of TCR occurrence. Rather than using new phenotypic data, the later analysis identified candidate immune exposures from TCR beta sequences and from how often those sequences occurred across donors. Typing coverage differed by locus: A, B, C, DRB1 and DQB1 were typed in roughly 620-630 donors, DQA1 in about 500, DPA1 in some 610, and DPB1 in just under 480. Donor age, sex, ethnicity and CMV serostatus were compiled alongside the repertoire data. An early release covering about 600 HLA-typed donors comprised about 290 gigabases of sequencing data and 85 million or so unique TCR sequences. In an earlier analysis of over 550 of the donors, high-throughput TCR beta sequencing was used to judge whether each TCR beta V gene segment behaved as functional or pseudogenic. High-throughput TCR immunosequencing, statistical association of individual TCRs with disease status, and machine learning were combined to predict cytomegalovirus infection status. Besides the first cohort of 666 subjects, a separate validation cohort made up of around 120 different subjects was used. Of the roughly 410 genotyped donors, less than 85% were placed in the genetic ancestry cluster associated with self-reported Caucasian donors. Every repertoire in the discovery cohort had been generated on one and the same sequencing platform. In a later genetic analysis, genome-wide SNP genotypes for about three fifths of the roughly 670 donors were used, and that subset was treated as a discovery cohort.

Receptors were amplified or captured by the immunoSEQ multiplex PCR assay. For the multiplex PCR, a mixture combining 60 forward primers for TCR Vbeta segments and 13 reverse primers for TCR Jbeta segments was used. The CDR3 region of rearranged TCR beta genes was amplified from genomic DNA by a multiplex PCR assay. The Illumina HiSeq System was used to sequence the amplified TCR beta libraries as 87-base-pair reads. As for the authors' bioinformatics: In a later analysis, approximately 74 million unique TCR beta chains were counted across the 500 to 850 repertoires, and around 10 million of these chains were shared by at least two donors. A nearest-neighbor algorithm error-corrected the raw reads and collapsed the reads into unique sequences, merging closely related sequences to remove PCR and sequencing errors. Alignment of CDR3 sequences to IMGT reference sequences was used to assign V, D and J gene segments. For a sequence to be retained, a match of at least six nucleotides to both a V gene segment and a J gene segment was required. Rearrangements were called productive when the CDR3 lacked stop codons and stayed in frame with V and J; all others were non-productive. Following IMGT convention, CDR3 was defined as the stretch from the second conserved V-encoded cysteine to the conserved J-encoded phenylalanine. The earlier analysis of some 550 of the donors excluded any sequence lacking an unambiguous match to a single V gene segment. An earlier analysis of fewer than 750 of the donors classified V segments as functional when productive rearrangements were above 56.7% and as segregating when the standard deviation between donors was above 5%. A statistical classification framework was developed to diagnose cytomegalovirus status using the catalog of TCR beta chain sequences. In a later analysis, TCR nucleotide sequences were compared against IMGT/GENE-DB human TR gene sequences so that V and J genes could be assigned. A later analysis assigned CDR3 sequences and most-parsimonious VDJ recombination scenarios with the TCRdist pipeline. A later analysis defined each TCR beta chain by its CDR3 amino acid sequence plus V-gene family, and excluded reads lacking a unique V-gene family. In a later analysis, fewer than 600 highly shared, low-generation-probability nucleotide sequences were removed to address suspected cross-contamination and a sequencing artifact. For each public chain, a later analysis derived a clonal expansion index from normalized ranks of inferred template counts within each repertoire. Generation probabilities in a later analysis came from a VDJ recombination model fitted to out-of-frame rearrangements, and those results were checked against IGoR. In a later analysis, hypergeometric tests were used to score TCR-TCR, TCR-HLA and TCR-CMV co-occurrence, with a repertoire-size bias correction applied to TCR pairs. In a later analysis, false discovery rates were estimated by permuting HLA or CMV assignments 20 times. A later analysis grouped co-occurring TCRs with DBSCAN, adding TCRdist sequence similarity when clustering within HLA-allele-positive subsets. Repertoires with fewer than 30,000 or more than 120,000 public chains were left out of co-occurrence clustering, as were about 5 repertoires with anomalous nucleotide sharing. As stored in TCRdb, this immuneACCESS dataset retains in-frame rearrangements with V and J assigned. A fraction of the clones does not appear; measured against another copy, unresolved V genes explain less than half of the discrepancy, and the remainder lacks a known reason. That table supplies the V and J calls and clone size; D and trimming were determined from the DNA. The sample data list over 95,000 clones, and over 65% of these were observed just once. The ten largest clonotypes hold 4% to 5% of the sample.

Study-wide conclusions, independent of this receptor: Assigning TCR associations to individual alleles was difficult when HLA alleles, especially DR and DQ, strongly co-occurred. According to a later analysis, parvovirus B19, influenza, CMV and Epstein-Barr virus appeared linked to several top co-occurrence clusters. In this cohort, only TCR beta chains were sequenced, and detectable features were limited by the absence of alpha or paired-chain data. Specific HLA alleles were associated with 15,000 to 20,000 TCR beta sequences at a false discovery rate of 0.05 in a later analysis. According to a later analysis, most CMV-associated TCR beta chains appeared to be HLA-restricted, and the HLA associations seemed to be driven largely by CMV exposure. The study listed 164 TCR beta chains as associated with cytomegalovirus. An association between a missense DCLRE1C variant and V-gene and J-gene trimming of TCR beta chains was found in a later genetic analysis and replicated in an independent cohort. Compared with equally common non-associated chains, HLA-associated TCR beta chains in a later analysis were more clonally expanded and had lower generation probabilities. For the cohort, immune exposure information was limited to CMV serostatus. Roughly uniform sequencing depth across donors was assumed in presence/absence analyses, although this assumption may not hold. A further reported finding was that TCR beta sequences accurately predicted the HLA-A and HLA-B alleles for most subjects in the first cohort. Linkage disequilibrium might explain the correlated functional status among segregating V segments, but an unknown experimental factor could not be ruled out. In a later analysis, the rate of TCR association differed among HLA loci, with DRB1 alleles having the most associated TCRs and HLA-C alleles having the fewest. According to a later genetic analysis, donors in an Asian-associated ancestry cluster had fewer N-insertions in productive TCRs than the approximately 670-donor mean. Because HLA typing was missing for some donors at each locus, association tests included only the typed subset. In both the original and validation cohorts, the classifier was reported to diagnose cytomegalovirus status with high specificity and sensitivity. A cluster of highly shared sequence variants was judged likely to be a technical artifact of the sequencing pipeline. In vitro tests confirmed that a few of the cytomegalovirus-associated TCR beta chains recognize cytomegalovirus antigens. Over 15 rarely observed V segments, including chromosome 9 orphons, were excluded from the earlier analysis of several hundred of the donors because counts were too low. In an earlier analysis of over 550 of the donors, most TCR beta V segments were observed in productive rearrangements about 87% or about 30% of the time, broadly matching IMGT annotations. Most TCR sequences were observed very rarely across donors, whereas some public TCRs were present in many individuals. The authors suggested that the approach could potentially be generalized to other disease states and immunological phenotypes.

A remark on this clone: Which antigen it targets is not known. Within one base of it there is no much larger clone, and no base qualities were kept.

The cohort consisted of hundreds of healthy bone marrow donors. At the time of sampling, all cohort members were nominally healthy, though unrecorded immune exposures were likely present. The donor was CMV seropositive and belonged to the group of 250 to 300 seropositive cohort members. Each donor provided a peripheral blood sample, and peripheral blood mononuclear cells were used for TCR beta sequencing. The Qiagen DNeasy Blood Extraction Kit was used to extract genomic DNA from the blood cell samples. This sequence was found in a woman aged 40-49 years in good health and CMV-seropositive. The sample consisted of PBMCs.

The CDR3 reads CASSVRQGGSYNSPLHF. The nucleotide sequence is TGTGCCAGCAGCGTCCGACAGGGGGGCTCCTATAATTCACCCCTCCACTTT. The chain is assembled from TRBV27 and TRBJ1-6, with 9 bases in between that match TRBD1. CDR1 and CDR2 are drawn from the germline V gene (reference sequence): MNHEY, SMNVEV. V is pruned by 6 bases and J by 0 bases, leaving 6 bases of the junction without a gene match. The CDR3 runs 17 amino acids, cysteine and phenylalanine included. The kept DNA is CDR3 alone, 51 bases in frame from the first base.